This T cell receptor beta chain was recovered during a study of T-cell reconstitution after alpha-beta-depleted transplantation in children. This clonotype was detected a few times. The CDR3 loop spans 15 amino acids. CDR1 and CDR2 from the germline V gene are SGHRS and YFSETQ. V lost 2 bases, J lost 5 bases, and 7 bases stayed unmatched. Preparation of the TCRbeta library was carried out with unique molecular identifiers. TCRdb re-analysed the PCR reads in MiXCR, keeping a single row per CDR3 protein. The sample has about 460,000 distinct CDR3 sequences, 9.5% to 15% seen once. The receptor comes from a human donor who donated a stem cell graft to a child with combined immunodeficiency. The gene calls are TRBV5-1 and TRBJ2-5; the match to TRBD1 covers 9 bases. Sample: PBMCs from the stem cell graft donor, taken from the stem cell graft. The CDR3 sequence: CASSFYGTGRETQYF. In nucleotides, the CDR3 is TGCGCCAGCAGCTTTTATGGGACAGGGAGGGAGACCCAGTACTTC.